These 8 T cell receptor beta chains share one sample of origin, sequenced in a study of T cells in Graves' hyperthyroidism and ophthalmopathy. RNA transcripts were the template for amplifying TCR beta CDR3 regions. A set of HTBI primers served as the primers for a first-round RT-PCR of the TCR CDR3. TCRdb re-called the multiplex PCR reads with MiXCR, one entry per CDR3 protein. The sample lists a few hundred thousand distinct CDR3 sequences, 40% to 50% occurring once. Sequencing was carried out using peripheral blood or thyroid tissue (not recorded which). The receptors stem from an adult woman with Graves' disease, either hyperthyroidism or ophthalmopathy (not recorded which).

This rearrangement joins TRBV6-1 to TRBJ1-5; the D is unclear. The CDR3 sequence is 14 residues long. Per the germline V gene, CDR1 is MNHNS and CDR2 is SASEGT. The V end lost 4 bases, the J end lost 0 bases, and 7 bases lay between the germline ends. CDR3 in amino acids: CASSVRGSNQPQHF. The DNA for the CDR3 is TGTGCCAGCAGTGTGCGGGGTAGCAATCAGCCCCAGCATTTT.

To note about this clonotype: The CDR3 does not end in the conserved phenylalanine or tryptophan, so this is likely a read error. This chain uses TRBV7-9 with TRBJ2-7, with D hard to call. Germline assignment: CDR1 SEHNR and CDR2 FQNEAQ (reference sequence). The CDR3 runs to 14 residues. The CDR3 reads CASSQGPVNYEQYY. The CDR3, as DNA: TGCGCCAGCAGCCAAGGGCCCGTCAACTACGAGCAGTACTAC.

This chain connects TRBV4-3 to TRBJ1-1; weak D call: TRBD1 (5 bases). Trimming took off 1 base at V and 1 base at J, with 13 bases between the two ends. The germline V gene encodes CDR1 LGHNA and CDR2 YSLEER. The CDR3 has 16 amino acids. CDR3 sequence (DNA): TGCGCCAGCAGCCAAGGCGGTGGGACCTGGAACACTGAAGCTTTCTTT. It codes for CASSQGGGTWNTEAFF.

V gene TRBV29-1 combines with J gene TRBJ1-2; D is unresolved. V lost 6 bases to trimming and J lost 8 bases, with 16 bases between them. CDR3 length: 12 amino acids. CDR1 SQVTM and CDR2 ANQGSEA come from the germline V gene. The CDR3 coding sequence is TGCAGCGTCGCTCCAGGCTCCCACGGCTACACCTTC. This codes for CSVAPGSHGYTF.

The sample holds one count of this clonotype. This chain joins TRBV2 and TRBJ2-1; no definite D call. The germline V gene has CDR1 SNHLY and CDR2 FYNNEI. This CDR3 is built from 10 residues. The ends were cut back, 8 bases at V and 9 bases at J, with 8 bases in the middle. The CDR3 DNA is TGTGCCAGCGGAGTGCGTGAGCAGTTCTTC. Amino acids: CASGVREQFF.

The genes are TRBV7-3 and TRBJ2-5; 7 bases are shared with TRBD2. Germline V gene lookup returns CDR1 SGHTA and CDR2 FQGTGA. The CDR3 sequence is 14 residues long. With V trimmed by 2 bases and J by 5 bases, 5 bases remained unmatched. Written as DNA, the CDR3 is TGTGCCAGCAGCTTAGTCGGGGGGTATGAGACCCAGTACTTC. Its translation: CASSLVGGYETQYF.

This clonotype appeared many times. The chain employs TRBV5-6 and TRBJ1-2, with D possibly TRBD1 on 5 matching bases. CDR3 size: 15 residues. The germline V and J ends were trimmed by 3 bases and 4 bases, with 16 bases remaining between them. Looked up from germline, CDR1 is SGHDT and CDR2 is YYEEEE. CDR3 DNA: TGTGCCAGCAGCTCAAAGGGACGGCCCCTCTATGGCTACACCTTC. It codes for CASSSKGRPLYGYTF.

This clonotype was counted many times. The CDR3 loop is CASSIGGTGGTYEQYF. The CDR3, as DNA: TGTGCCAGTAGTATAGGGGGGACAGGGGGAACCTACGAGCAGTACTTC. The gene calls are TRBV19 and TRBJ2-7, with 11 bases matching TRBD1. The CDR3 is 16 amino acids. With V trimmed by 1 base and J by 2 bases, 4 bases remained unmatched. The germline CDR1 and CDR2 sequences are LNHDA and SQIVND (reference sequence).